The 25 T cell receptor beta chains given below trace back to one sample, sequenced in a study of T cell responses to AZD1222 COVID-19 vaccine. Profiled with immunoSEQ multiplex PCR; TCRdb holds only in-frame clones, not every one. The table has approximately 190,000 clones, about 94% seen once. The sample in question was peripheral blood, obtained 28 days after the second AZD1222 dose. These receptors were taken from an adult who received the AZD1222 COVID-19 vaccine.

The CDR3 sequence: CASSPVRENHSNQPQHF. The CDR3 DNA sequence: TGTGCCAGCTCACCGGTGAGGGAGAACCATAGCAATCAGCCCCAGCATTTT. The gene calls are TRBV18 and TRBJ1-5, with D uncertain. The CDR3 extends over 17 amino acids. Germline assignment: CDR1 KGHSH and CDR2 LQKENI. V was pared by 3 bases and J by 0 bases, with 15 bases between.

The chain couples TRBV6-1 to TRBJ1-2; TRBD1 is a possible D gene (5 bases). Germline loops: CDR1 MNHNS, CDR2 SASEGT. V dropped 3 bases and J dropped 5 bases, with 7 bases sitting between them. This CDR3 region has 12 residues. The CDR3 reads CASSETVYGYTF. Written as DNA, the CDR3 is TGTGCCAGCAGTGAGACAGTTTATGGCTACACCTTC.

V and J are TRBV7-9 and TRBJ1-4; D might be TRBD1 (5 bases). The V and J ends lost 2 bases and 0 bases respectively, with 16 bases between them. The CDR3 spans 18 residues. Germline CDR1 reads SEHNR; CDR2 reads FQNEAQ (reference sequence). The CDR3 region has the DNA TGTGCCAGCAGCTTACCCACAGGAAAGTCCGCAACTAATGAAAAACTGTTTTTT. Protein sequence: CASSLPTGKSATNEKLFF.

This clone was seen only once. The chain uses TRBV7-3 and TRBJ1-4, with 7 positions matching TRBD1. After removal of 5 bases from V and 7 bases from J, the junction contained 10 bases not matched to a gene. This CDR3 is 15 amino acids long. The germline gives CDR1 SGHTA, CDR2 FQGTGA. The CDR3 protein is CASSPSGGQGEKLFF. The DNA for the CDR3 is TGTGCCAGCAGCCCCTCAGGGGGTCAGGGTGAAAAACTGTTTTTT.

V usage is TRBV5-6 and J usage is TRBJ1-1; no clear D gene. V was shortened by 6 bases and J by 6 bases, with 15 bases between the two germline ends. The germline gives CDR1 SGHDT, CDR2 YYEEEE. This CDR3 is built from 13 residues. The CDR3 reads CASTKRAFAEAFF. CDR3 DNA: TGTGCCAGCACCAAGAGGGCTTTTGCTGAAGCTTTCTTT.

CDR3 protein: CASSYSTGGNYGYTF. The DNA for the CDR3 is TGTGCCAGCAGTTATTCGACAGGGGGGAACTATGGCTACACCTTC. The chain links TRBV6-5 to TRBJ1-2; 9 bases align to TRBD1. The CDR3 length is 15 residues. With V trimmed by 3 bases and J by 2 bases, 4 bases remained unmatched. The germline V gene has CDR1 MNHEY and CDR2 SVGAGI.

J is TRBJ1-2 and V is TRBV5-6, with no clear D. This CDR3 comprises 13 residues. The germline CDR1 and CDR2 sequences are SGHDT and YYEEEE. V was trimmed by 6 bases and J by 0 bases, leaving 9 bases between them. CDR3 sequence: CASTLRPNYGYTF. The CDR3 DNA reads as TGTGCCAGCACCTTAAGACCTAACTATGGCTACACCTTC.

The genes are TRBV5-4 and TRBJ1-1, with a weak D call TRBD1 (5 bases). The CDR3 runs 15 residues. Trimming removed 4 bases from V and 1 base from J, with 14 bases in between. From germline, CDR1 is SGHNT and CDR2 YYREEE (reference sequence). CDR3 amino acids: CASSAGGRQNTEAFF. The CDR3 DNA reads TGTGCCAGCAGCGCGGGGGGACGCCAGAACACTGAAGCTTTCTTT.

The gene calls are TRBV6-5 and TRBJ1-2; 7 positions agree with TRBD1. The CDR3 is 14 residues long. In germline, CDR1 is MNHEY, CDR2 SVGAGI. Losses at the gene ends were 5 bases for V and 2 bases for J; bases not matched to a gene: 5. This CDR3 is CASSNPGQNYGYTF. The CDR3 DNA reads TGTGCCAGCAGTAACCCGGGACAGAACTATGGCTACACCTTC.

The chain has TRBV15 and TRBJ2-3; D ambiguous. CDR1 and CDR2 from the germline V gene are LNHNV and YYDKDF (reference sequence). The CDR3 consists of 13 residues. V was shortened by 1 base and J by 3 bases, with 5 bases between the two germline ends. The CDR3 DNA sequence: TGTGCCACCAGCAGAGCTAGAACAGATACGCAGTATTTT. This codes for CATSRARTDTQYF.

J is TRBJ2-3 and V is TRBV6-5; D not certain. The CDR3 is 15 amino acids. V lost 0 bases, J lost 2 bases, and 9 bases lay in between. CDR1 is MNHEY, CDR2 SVGAGI, per germline. CDR3 nucleotide sequence: TGTGCCAGCAGTTACTCGATGGAGTACACAGATACGCAGTATTTT. It encodes CASSYSMEYTDTQYF.

This clone was picked up a small number of times. The J gene is TRBJ1-6, the V gene TRBV11-1; 9 bases align to TRBD1. V gave up 5 bases and J gave up 10 bases; unmatched junction bases: 12. Germline CDR1 reads SGHAT; CDR2 reads FQDESV (reference sequence). This CDR3 has 16 residues. Here the CDR3 DNA reads TGTGCCAGCAGCCCCTGGGGACAGGGTCCGGGATCACCCCTCCACTTT. Protein: CASSPWGQGPGSPLHF.

V and J are TRBV29-1 and TRBJ1-4, with TRBD1 matching 7 bases. This CDR3 has 14 residues. CDR1 and CDR2 from the germline V gene are SQVTM and ANQGSEA. V shed 7 bases, J shed 0 bases, and the junction held 5 bases outside the gene matches. The CDR3 reads CSAGQATTNEKLFF. CDR3 sequence (DNA): TGCAGCGCTGGACAGGCGACAACTAATGAAAAACTGTTTTTT. Full variable domain (outside the CDR3, taken from reference TRBV29-1 and TRBJ1-4): SAVISQKPSRDICQRGTSLTIQCQVDSQVTMMFWYRQQPGQSLTLIATANQGSEATYESGFVIDKFPISRPNLTFSTLTVSNMSPEDSSIYLCSAGQATTNEKLFFGSGTQLSVL.

V usage is TRBV9 and J usage is TRBJ1-6; 9 bases are a match to TRBD1. Losses at the gene ends were 3 bases for V and 9 bases for J; bases not matched to a gene: 7. The CDR3 has 15 amino acids. Germline-derived CDR1 and CDR2 are SGDLS and YYNGEE. The CDR3 coding sequence is TGTGCCAGCAGCGAGCAGACAGGGGGTCTTTCACCCCTCCACTTT. This sequence encodes CASSEQTGGLSPLHF.

The rearrangement links TRBV27 to TRBJ1-5; D unclear. The germline CDR1 and CDR2 sequences are MNHEY and SMNVEV (reference sequence). V shed 6 bases and J shed 0 bases, with 6 bases lying between them. This CDR3 contains 13 residues. In DNA form, the CDR3 reads TGTGCCAGCAGCCGGGGTAGCAATCAGCCCCAGCATTTT. This sequence encodes CASSRGSNQPQHF.

This clone was observed a single time. This sequence joins TRBV5-5 and TRBJ1-2; no clear D gene. Deletions cut 3 bases from V and 4 bases from J, with 16 bases between. The CDR3 is 15 residues long. Germline assignment: CDR1 SGHKS and CDR2 YYEKEE (reference sequence). DNA of the CDR3: TGTGCCAGCAGCTCCACCCCGGAACGGCTCTATGGCTACACCTTC. Its translation: CASSSTPERLYGYTF.

The rearrangement uses TRBV3-1 (or the pseudogene TRBV3-2) and TRBJ1-1; D gene unclear. V lost 4 bases, J lost 2 bases, and 11 bases lay in between. This CDR3 spans 14 amino acids. CDR1 is LGHDT, CDR2 YNNKEL, per germline (reference sequence). The CDR3 sequence: CASSLTVINTEAFF. CDR3 DNA sequence: TGTGCCAGCAGCCTGACTGTAATTAACACTGAAGCTTTCTTT.

This sequence joins TRBV3-1 (or the pseudogene TRBV3-2) and TRBJ1-2; TRBD1 agrees at 7 bases. V lost 7 bases, J lost 4 bases, and 12 bases stayed unmatched. Germline loops: CDR1 LGHDT, CDR2 YNNKEL (reference sequence). This CDR3 is 15 amino acids long. The CDR3 coding sequence is TGTGCCAGCACCCCAGGGGGGGGCGCGGGCTATGGCTACACCTTC. The encoded protein is CASTPGGGAGYGYTF.

The V call is TRBV5-4, the J call TRBJ1-4, with 9 bases fitting TRBD1. Germline loops: CDR1 SGHNT, CDR2 YYREEE (reference sequence). The CDR3 is made up of 14 amino acids. V was clipped by 6 bases and J by 8 bases; unmatched bases: 8. CDR3 amino acids: CASTLQGAEEKLFF. The CDR3 nucleotides are TGTGCCAGCACCCTACAGGGGGCCGAAGAAAAACTGTTTTTT.

This chain links TRBV7-6 with TRBJ2-5; D is uncertain. V was clipped by 1 base and J by 5 bases, with 8 bases between them. The germline gives CDR1 SGHVS, CDR2 FNYEAQ. This CDR3 spans 13 amino acids. DNA for the CDR3: TGTGCCAGCAGCTTAGGAGGCTGGGAGACCCAGTACTTC. Translated, it gives CASSLGGWETQYF.

V and J are TRBV30 and TRBJ2-6; the D is unclear. Trimming shortened V by 0 bases and J by 3 bases, and 3 bases separated the two germline ends. This CDR3 has 13 residues. The germline V gene has CDR1 GTSNPN and CDR2 SVGIG (reference sequence). The CDR3, as DNA: TGTGCCTGGAGTGTAGGTGGGGCCAACGTCCTGACTTTC. Amino acids: CAWSVGGANVLTF.

The genes are TRBV5-1 and TRBJ1-4, with 9 bases fitting TRBD1. This CDR3 is 16 amino acids long. V lost 2 bases and J lost 0; bases outside the gene matches: 2. Germline CDR1 SGHRS, CDR2 YFSETQ. The CDR3 reads CASSFRDRATNEKLFF. CDR3 nucleotides: TGCGCCAGCAGCTTCCGGGACAGGGCAACTAATGAAAAACTGTTTTTT.

V gene TRBV19 combines with J gene TRBJ2-7, with TRBD1 matching over 7 bases. Per germline, CDR1 LNHDA and CDR2 SQIVND (reference sequence). Losses at the gene ends were 5 bases for V and 2 bases for J; bases not matched to a gene: 6. The CDR3 has 14 residues. The CDR3 here is CASSLRGTAYEQYF. DNA for the CDR3: TGTGCCAGTAGTTTAAGAGGGACAGCCTACGAGCAGTACTTC.

The chain combines TRBV11-2 with TRBJ1-1; D call uncertain. This CDR3 comprises 18 residues. V was shortened by 4 bases and J by 3 bases, with 24 bases between the two germline ends. The V gene's germline CDR1 is SGHAT and CDR2 FQNNGV. For the CDR3, the DNA is TGTGCCAGCAGCTGGGGTAGGTCCCCATCCGTCTTTTACACTGAAGCTTTCTTT. Translation: CASSWGRSPSVFYTEAFF. Drawing the rest from reference TRBV11-2 and TRBJ1-1, the complete variable domain is EAGVAQSPRYKIIEKRQSVAFWCNPISGHATLYWYQQILGQGPKLLIQFQNNGVVDDSQLPKDRFSAERLKGVDSTLKIQPAKLEDSAVYLCASSWGRSPSVFYTEAFFGQGTRLTVV.

The chain joins TRBV3-1 (or the pseudogene TRBV3-2) to TRBJ2-5; 7 nucleotides agree with TRBD2. CDR1 is LGHDT and CDR2 is YNNKEL in the germline V gene (reference sequence). The CDR3 runs 14 residues. V shed 5 bases, J shed 1 base, and the junction held 4 bases outside the gene matches. CDR3 sequence: CASSSGLLQETQYF. The DNA for the CDR3 is TGTGCCAGCAGCTCGGGACTACTCCAAGAGACCCAGTACTTC.